Following are 5 T cell receptor beta chains from one sample sequenced in a study of cytomegalovirus exposure and HLA in healthy donors. This PCR relied on a set of 60 Vbeta primers and 13 Jbeta primers. Sequencing used immunoSEQ multiplex PCR; TCRdb keeps in-frame clones, though not all of them. The sample lists 100,000 to 140,000 clones; 70% to 85% were seen once. Sequenced sample: PBMCs. Source of these receptors: a male donor in good health and CMV-seronegative.

The chain combines TRBV5-1 with TRBJ2-1; TRBD2 agrees at 9 bases. V lost 1 base to trimming and J lost 7 bases; unmatched junction nucleotides: 12. Per the germline V gene, CDR1 is SGHRS and CDR2 is YFSETQ. The CDR3 loop spans 17 amino acids. DNA for the CDR3: TGCGCCAGCAGCTTGATTAGCGGGAGCGTCTCAGGGAATGAGCAGTTCTTC. Translating it yields CASSLISGSVSGNEQFF.

V gene TRBV19 combines with J gene TRBJ2-2; 8 bases are a match to TRBD1. The CDR3 consists of 14 residues. Germline CDR1 is LNHDA and CDR2 is SQIVND (reference sequence). The junction had 2 bases not matched to a gene; V was cut back by 7 bases and J by 1 base. The CDR3 sequence is CASTGTGNTGELFF. The CDR3 DNA is TGTGCCAGTACCGGGACAGGGAACACCGGGGAGCTGTTTTTT.

The chain combines TRBV5-1 with TRBJ2-5; a weak D match, TRBD2 (6 bases). Germline V gene lookup returns CDR1 SGHRS and CDR2 YFSETQ. V gave up 4 bases and J gave up 4 bases, with 17 bases separating them. This CDR3 has 15 residues. The DNA of the CDR3 is TGCGCCAGCAGCCCATCTACGGGAGAATTAGAGACCCAGTACTTC. The encoded protein is CASSPSTGELETQYF.

Only one count was recorded for this clone. The same CDR3 also results from other DNA sequences found in this sample. This chain links TRBV20-1 with TRBJ2-7; D is unclear. With 0 bases removed from V and 3 bases from J, the gap between germline ends came to 3 bases. This CDR3 has 11 amino acids. Germline V gene lookup returns CDR1 DFQATT and CDR2 SNEGSKA (reference sequence). Written as DNA, the CDR3 is TGCAGTGCTAGAGAGAGCTACGAGCAGTACTTC. Amino acids: CSARESYEQYF.

V and J are TRBV28 and TRBJ1-1, with D possibly matching TRBD1 (5 bases). This CDR3 has 14 residues. Trimming left V 4 bases short and J 0 bases short, with 9 bases between. Looked up from germline, CDR1 is MDHEN and CDR2 is SYDVKM. DNA for the CDR3: TGTGCCAGCAGTTCTCAGGGAATGAACACTGAAGCTTTCTTT. This gives the protein CASSSQGMNTEAFF.